Below are 14 T cell receptor beta chains sequenced from a single sample in a study of CD8 T cells in Susac syndrome. An amount of RNA that ranged from roughly 0.45 to 1 ug was reverse transcribed with random hexamers. MiXCR, run by TCRdb on the immunoSEQ multiplex PCR reads, gives a single entry per CDR3 protein. The sample holds 350,000 to 550,000 distinct CDR3 sequences, approximately 89% seen once. The source material was CD8+ T cells from PBMCs. These receptors were taken from a human donor with multiple sclerosis.

The J gene is TRBJ2-1, the V gene TRBV29-1; TRBD2 agrees at 10 bases. Germline V gives CDR1 SQVTM, CDR2 ANQGSEA. CDR3 length: 18 residues. V trimming: 3 bases; J trimming: 7 bases; junction bases outside the gene matches: 18. The CDR3 DNA reads as TGCAGCGTTGAGATCTTAGGAACTAGCGGGATTGGGGGGAATGAGCAGTTCTTC. This translates into CSVEILGTSGIGGNEQFF.

DNA for the CDR3: TGTGCCTGGGGGGCGGGACTGGGGCCCTACGAGCAGTACTTC. Residues: CAWGAGLGPYEQYF. This chain links TRBV30 with TRBJ2-7, with a possible D match to TRBD2 (6 bases). The germline V gene has CDR1 GTSNPN and CDR2 SVGIG (reference sequence). This CDR3 contains 14 residues. V shed 5 bases and J shed 2 bases, with 16 bases lying between them.

The chain combines TRBV4-1 with TRBJ1-5; 7 bases are a match to TRBD1. With 0 bases clipped from V and 5 bases from J, the junction kept 7 bases outside the gene matches. Germline V CDR1 and CDR2: MGHRA, YSYEKL. The CDR3 sequence is 16 residues long. The DNA for the CDR3 is TGCGCCAGCAGCCAAGAATCAGGGGGGCTATATCAGCCCCAGCATTTT. This sequence encodes CASSQESGGLYQPQHF.

V is TRBV7-9 and J is TRBJ2-1; D gene unclear. The CDR3 spans 14 residues. The germline V gene has CDR1 SEHNR and CDR2 FQNEAQ (reference sequence). The ends were cut back, 8 bases at V and 5 bases at J, with 16 bases in the middle. The CDR3 bases are TGTGCCAGCGTCTCCGCCACAGAAAACAATGAGCAGTTCTTC. This translates into CASVSATENNEQFF. Full variable domain (outside the CDR3, taken from reference TRBV7-9 and TRBJ2-1): DTGVSQNPRHKITKRGQNVTFRCDPISEHNRLYWYRQTLGQGPEFLTYFQNEAQLEKSRLLSDRFSAERPKGSFSTLEIQRTEQGDSAMYLCASVSATENNEQFFGPGTRLTVL.

The V call is TRBV19, the J call TRBJ2-1; 9 positions match TRBD1. V dropped 4 bases and J dropped 5; count of bases not matched to a gene: 6. The CDR3 totals 15 residues. Germline lookup yields CDR1 LNHDA and CDR2 SQIVND (reference sequence). CDR3 DNA: TGTGCCAGTAGTACCCGGGACAGGGACCACAATGAGCAGTTCTTC. Translated: CASSTRDRDHNEQFF.

The CDR3 DNA reads as TGTGCCAGCAGTGACAGGGGGCCCTATGGCTACACCTTC. As protein: CASSDRGPYGYTF. This chain links TRBV12-3 or TRBV12-4 with TRBJ1-2, with 10 bases matching TRBD1. V trimming: 5 bases; J trimming: 4 bases; junction bases outside the gene matches: 1. CDR3 length: 13 amino acids.

The chain has TRBV30 and TRBJ1-3; D is undetermined. The V gene's germline CDR1 is GTSNPN and CDR2 SVGIG (reference sequence). The CDR3 sequence is 12 residues long. V was cut by 4 bases and J by 0 bases, with 4 bases left in between. CDR3 bases: TGTGCCTGGACCAGCTCTGGAAACACCATATATTTT. This translates into CAWTSSGNTIYF.

This clonotype was found a few times. This sequence joins TRBV27 and TRBJ2-7; D gene unclear. Germline CDR1 reads MNHEY; CDR2 reads SMNVEV (reference sequence). Trimming removed 6 bases from V and 5 bases from J, with 20 bases in between. The CDR3 contains 15 residues. CDR3 in amino acids: CASSFDLGPTNEQYF. The CDR3 DNA sequence: TGTGCCAGCAGCTTTGATCTAGGCCCTACTAACGAGCAGTACTTC.

The V gene is TRBV5-5, the J gene TRBJ1-5, with D unclear. The CDR3 is 14 residues long. The V end lost 1 base, the J end lost 4 bases, and 9 bases lay between the germline ends. Germline lookup yields CDR1 SGHKS and CDR2 YYEKEE (reference sequence). The CDR3 sequence is CASSLQYQNQPQHF. DNA for the CDR3: TGTGCCAGCAGCTTGCAGTATCAAAATCAGCCCCAGCATTTT.

This sequence joins TRBV29-1 and TRBJ1-1; no firm D call. Germline values: CDR1 SQVTM, CDR2 ANQGSEA. Trimming took 4 bases from V and 3 from J, leaving 9 bases between them. This CDR3 has 12 residues. CDR3 sequence: CSVGRGHTEAFF. DNA of the CDR3: TGCAGCGTTGGTAGAGGGCACACTGAAGCTTTCTTT.

The chain combines TRBV5-6 with TRBJ2-7; D may be TRBD2 (7 bases). This CDR3 contains 15 residues. In germline, CDR1 is SGHDT, CDR2 YYEEEE. Trimming shortened V by 5 bases and J by 2 bases, and 17 bases separated the two germline ends. For the CDR3, the DNA is TGTGCCAGCAGGCAGGAGGGGGAGGGTACCTACGAGCAGTACTTC. This translates into CASRQEGEGTYEQYF.

This rearrangement joins TRBV28 to TRBJ1-4; D ambiguous. V was cut by 2 bases and J by 3 bases, with 10 bases left in between. The germline CDR1 and CDR2 sequences are MDHEN and SYDVKM. There are 15 residues in the CDR3. The CDR3 protein is CASSLRRLPNEKLFF. In DNA form, the CDR3 reads TGTGCCAGCAGTTTACGTCGTCTTCCTAATGAAAAACTGTTTTTT.

The V call is TRBV14, the J call TRBJ2-5; TRBD1 agrees at 8 bases. With V trimmed by 1 base and J by 9 bases, 7 bases remained unmatched. The CDR3 contains 14 residues. Per germline, CDR1 SGHDN and CDR2 FVKESK. The CDR3 reads CASSQGDRNKAQYF. In nucleotides, the CDR3 is TGTGCCAGCAGCCAAGGGGACAGGAATAAGGCCCAGTACTTC.

The chain carries TRBV12-3 or TRBV12-4 and TRBJ1-1; D remains unclear. Trimming cost V 7 bases and J 0 bases, with 12 bases left between them. CDR3 length: 14 residues. As DNA, the CDR3 is TGTGCCAGCATACCCTCCGAGATGAACACTGAAGCTTTCTTT. This translates into CASIPSEMNTEAFF.